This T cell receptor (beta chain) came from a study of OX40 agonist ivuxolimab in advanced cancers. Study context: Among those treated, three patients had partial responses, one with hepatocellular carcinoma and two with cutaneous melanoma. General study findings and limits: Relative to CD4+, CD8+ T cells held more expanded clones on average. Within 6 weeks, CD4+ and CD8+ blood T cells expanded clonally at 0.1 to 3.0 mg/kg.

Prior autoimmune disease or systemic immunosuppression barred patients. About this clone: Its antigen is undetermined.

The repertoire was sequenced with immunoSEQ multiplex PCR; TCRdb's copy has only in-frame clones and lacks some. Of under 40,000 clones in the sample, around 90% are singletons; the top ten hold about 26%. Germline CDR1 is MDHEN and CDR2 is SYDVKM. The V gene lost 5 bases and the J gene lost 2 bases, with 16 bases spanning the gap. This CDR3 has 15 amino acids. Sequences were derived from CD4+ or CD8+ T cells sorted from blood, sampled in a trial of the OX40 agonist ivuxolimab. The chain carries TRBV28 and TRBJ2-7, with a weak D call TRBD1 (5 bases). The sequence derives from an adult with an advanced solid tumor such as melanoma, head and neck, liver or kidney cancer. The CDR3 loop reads CASSPPLQGTYEQYF. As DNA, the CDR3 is TGTGCCAGCAGTCCACCATTGCAGGGTACCTACGAGCAGTACTTC.